This T cell receptor beta chain was sequenced in a study of blood T cell repertoires in COVID-19. Study details: Samples taken during acute and convalescent COVID-19 were collected in the United States, Italy and Spain.

The CDR3 has 13 amino acids. The V and J ends lost 7 bases and 6 bases respectively, with 19 bases between them. Germline CDR1 SQVTM, CDR2 ANQGSEA. Per the authors' pipeline: Amplification from reference gene primers served as the basis for estimated nucleated cell counts. This table comes from immunoSEQ multiplex PCR, and its TCRdb copy is limited to in-frame clones, with some not included. The V and J calls and clone size were taken over from that table, and D and trimming were inferred from the DNA. The repertoire holds 65,000 to 95,000 clones, with around nine tenths as singletons. The source is a man aged 70 or older with active or convalescent COVID-19. The sample was peripheral blood. The J gene is TRBJ2-7, the V gene TRBV29-1, with a weak D call TRBD2 (6 bases). Here the CDR3 DNA reads TGCAGCGGGCGGGGCAGGGCCGGGGCCGAGCAGTACTTC. Its translation: CSGRGRAGAEQYF.